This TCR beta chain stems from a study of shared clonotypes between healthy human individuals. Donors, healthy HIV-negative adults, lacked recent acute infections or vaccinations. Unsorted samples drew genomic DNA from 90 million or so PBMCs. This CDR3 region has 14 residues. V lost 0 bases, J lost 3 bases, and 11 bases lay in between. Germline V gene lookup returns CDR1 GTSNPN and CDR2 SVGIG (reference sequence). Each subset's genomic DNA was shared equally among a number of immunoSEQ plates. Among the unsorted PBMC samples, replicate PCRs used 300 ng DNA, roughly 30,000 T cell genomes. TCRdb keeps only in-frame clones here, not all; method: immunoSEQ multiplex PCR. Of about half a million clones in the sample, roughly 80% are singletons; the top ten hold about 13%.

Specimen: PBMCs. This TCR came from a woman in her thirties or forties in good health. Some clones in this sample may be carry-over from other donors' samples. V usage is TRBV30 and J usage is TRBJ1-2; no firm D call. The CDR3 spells CAWSVLPRDYGYTF. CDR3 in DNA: TGTGCCTGGAGTGTACTGCCACGGGACTATGGCTACACCTTC. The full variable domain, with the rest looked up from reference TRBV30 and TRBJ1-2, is SQTIHQWPATLVQPVGSPLSLECTVEGTSNPNLYWYRQAAGRGLQLLFYSVGIGQISSEVPQNLSASRPQDRQFILSSKKLLLSDSGFYLCAWSVLPRDYGYTFGSGTRLTVV.